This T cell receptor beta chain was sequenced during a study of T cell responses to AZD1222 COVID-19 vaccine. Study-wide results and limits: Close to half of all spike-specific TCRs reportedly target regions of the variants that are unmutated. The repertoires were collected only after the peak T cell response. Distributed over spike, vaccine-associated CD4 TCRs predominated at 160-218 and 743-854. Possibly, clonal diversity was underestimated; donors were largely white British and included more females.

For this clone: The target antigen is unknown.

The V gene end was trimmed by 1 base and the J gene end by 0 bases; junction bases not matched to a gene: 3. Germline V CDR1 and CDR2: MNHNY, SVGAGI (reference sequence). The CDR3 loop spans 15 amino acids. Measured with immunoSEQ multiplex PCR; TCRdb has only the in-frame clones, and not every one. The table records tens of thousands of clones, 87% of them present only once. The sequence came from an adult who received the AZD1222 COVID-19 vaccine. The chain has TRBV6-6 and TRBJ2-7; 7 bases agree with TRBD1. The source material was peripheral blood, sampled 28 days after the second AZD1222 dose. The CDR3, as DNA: TGTGCCAGCAGTTACTTAGGGGGCCTCTCCTACGAGCAGTACTTC. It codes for CASSYLGGLSYEQYF.